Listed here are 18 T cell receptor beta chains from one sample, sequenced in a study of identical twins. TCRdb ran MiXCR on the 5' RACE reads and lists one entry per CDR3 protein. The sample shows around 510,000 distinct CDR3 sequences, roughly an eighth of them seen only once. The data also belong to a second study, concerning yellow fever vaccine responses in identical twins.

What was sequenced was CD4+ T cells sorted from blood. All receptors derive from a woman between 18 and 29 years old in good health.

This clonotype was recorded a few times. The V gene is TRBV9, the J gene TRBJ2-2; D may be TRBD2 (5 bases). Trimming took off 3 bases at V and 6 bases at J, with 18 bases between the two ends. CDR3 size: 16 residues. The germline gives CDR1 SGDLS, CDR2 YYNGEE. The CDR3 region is CASSGAGVGRAGELFF. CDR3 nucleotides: TGTGCCAGCAGCGGGGCCGGGGTTGGTCGTGCCGGGGAGCTGTTTTTT.

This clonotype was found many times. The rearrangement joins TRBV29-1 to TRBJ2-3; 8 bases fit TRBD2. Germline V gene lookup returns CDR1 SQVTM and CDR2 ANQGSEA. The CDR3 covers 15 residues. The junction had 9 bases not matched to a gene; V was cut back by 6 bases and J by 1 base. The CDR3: CSVGRTSLGTDTQYF. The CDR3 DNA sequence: TGCAGCGTCGGGAGGACTAGCTTGGGCACAGATACGCAGTATTTT.

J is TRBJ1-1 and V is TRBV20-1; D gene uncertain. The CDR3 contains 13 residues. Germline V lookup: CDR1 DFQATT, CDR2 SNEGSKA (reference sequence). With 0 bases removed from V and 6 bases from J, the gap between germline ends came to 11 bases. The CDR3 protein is CSARDRVRPEAFF. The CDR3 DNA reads TGCAGTGCTAGAGATCGAGTCAGGCCTGAAGCTTTCTTT.

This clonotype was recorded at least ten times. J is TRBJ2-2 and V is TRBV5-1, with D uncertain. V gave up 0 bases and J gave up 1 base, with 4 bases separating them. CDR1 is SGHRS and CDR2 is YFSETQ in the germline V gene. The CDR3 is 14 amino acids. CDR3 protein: CASSLVLNTGELFF. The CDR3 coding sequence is TGCGCCAGCAGCTTGGTACTGAACACCGGGGAGCTGTTTTTT.

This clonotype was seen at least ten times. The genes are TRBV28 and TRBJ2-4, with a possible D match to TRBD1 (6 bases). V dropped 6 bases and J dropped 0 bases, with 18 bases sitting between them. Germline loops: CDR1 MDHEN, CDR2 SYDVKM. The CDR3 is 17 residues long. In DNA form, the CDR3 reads TGTGCCAGCAGCCCCTTCGGGGACAAGCTAGCCAAAAACATTCAGTACTTC. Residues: CASSPFGDKLAKNIQYF.

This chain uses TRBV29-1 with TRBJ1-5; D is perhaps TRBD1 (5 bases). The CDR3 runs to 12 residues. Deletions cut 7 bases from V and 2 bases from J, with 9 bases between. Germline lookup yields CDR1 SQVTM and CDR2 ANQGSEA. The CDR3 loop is CSASTGNQPQHF. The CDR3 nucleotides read TGCAGCGCTTCGACAGGCAATCAGCCCCAGCATTTT.

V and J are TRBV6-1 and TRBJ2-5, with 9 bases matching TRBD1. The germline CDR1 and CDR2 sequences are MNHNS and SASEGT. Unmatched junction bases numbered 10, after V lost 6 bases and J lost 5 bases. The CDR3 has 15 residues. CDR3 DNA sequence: TGTGCCAGCAGAGAGACCTGGGACAGGGTGGAGACCCAGTACTTC. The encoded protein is CASRETWDRVETQYF.

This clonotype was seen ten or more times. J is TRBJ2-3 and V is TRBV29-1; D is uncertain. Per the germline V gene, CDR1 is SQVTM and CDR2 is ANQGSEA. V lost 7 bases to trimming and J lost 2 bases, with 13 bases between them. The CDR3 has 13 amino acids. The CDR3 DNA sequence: TGCAGCGAAAGGACCTCCAACACAGATACGCAGTATTTT. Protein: CSERTSNTDTQYF.

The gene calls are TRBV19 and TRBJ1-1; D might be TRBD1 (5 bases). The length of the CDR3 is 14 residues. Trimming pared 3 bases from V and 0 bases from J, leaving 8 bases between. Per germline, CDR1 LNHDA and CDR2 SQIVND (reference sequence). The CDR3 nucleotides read TGTGCCAGTAGTATTTACAGGCTGAACACTGAAGCTTTCTTT. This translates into CASSIYRLNTEAFF.

The CDR3 DNA is TGCAGTGCCGAACATCAGGGGGCCCGGACCGGGGAGCTGTTTTTT. Amino acids: CSAEHQGARTGELFF. The gene calls are TRBV20-1 and TRBJ2-2, with 8 bases that match TRBD1. V lost 6 bases to trimming and J lost 5 bases; unmatched junction nucleotides: 11. Germline V gene lookup returns CDR1 DFQATT and CDR2 SNEGSKA (reference sequence). The CDR3 has 15 residues.

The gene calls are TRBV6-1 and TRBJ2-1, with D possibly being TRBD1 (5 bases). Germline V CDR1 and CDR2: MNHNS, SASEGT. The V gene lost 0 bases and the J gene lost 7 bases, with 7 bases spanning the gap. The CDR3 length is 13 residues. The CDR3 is CASSEAGRNEQFF. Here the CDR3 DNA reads TGTGCCAGCAGTGAAGCGGGGCGTAATGAGCAGTTCTTC.

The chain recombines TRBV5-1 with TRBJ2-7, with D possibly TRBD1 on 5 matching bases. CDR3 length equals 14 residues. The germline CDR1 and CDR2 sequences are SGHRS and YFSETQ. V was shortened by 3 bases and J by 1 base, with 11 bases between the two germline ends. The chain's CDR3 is CASSSQGRSYEQYF. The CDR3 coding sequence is TGCGCCAGCAGCTCTCAGGGTAGGTCCTACGAGCAGTACTTC.

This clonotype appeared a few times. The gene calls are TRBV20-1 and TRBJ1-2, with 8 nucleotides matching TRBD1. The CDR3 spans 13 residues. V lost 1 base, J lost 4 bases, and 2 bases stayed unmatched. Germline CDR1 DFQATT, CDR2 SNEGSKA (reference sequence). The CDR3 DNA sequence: TGCAGTGCTAGAGGGGACAGGCTCTATGGCTACACCTTC. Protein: CSARGDRLYGYTF.

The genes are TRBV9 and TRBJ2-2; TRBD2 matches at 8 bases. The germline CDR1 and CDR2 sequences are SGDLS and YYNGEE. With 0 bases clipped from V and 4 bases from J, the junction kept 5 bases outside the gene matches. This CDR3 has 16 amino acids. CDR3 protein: CASSVGSGSSTGELFF. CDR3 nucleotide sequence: TGTGCCAGCAGCGTAGGAAGCGGGAGTTCCACCGGGGAGCTGTTTTTT.

CDR3 in DNA: TGTGCCAGCAGCAACAATCAACTAGCGGCCAATGAGCAGTTCTTC. This gives the protein CASSNNQLAANEQFF. This chain links TRBV5-6 with TRBJ2-1, with 8 bases aligning to TRBD2. The CDR3 length is 15 residues. Germline trimming cut 4 bases from V and 6 bases from J; bases unmatched to any gene: 9. Germline CDR1 is SGHDT and CDR2 is YYEEEE.

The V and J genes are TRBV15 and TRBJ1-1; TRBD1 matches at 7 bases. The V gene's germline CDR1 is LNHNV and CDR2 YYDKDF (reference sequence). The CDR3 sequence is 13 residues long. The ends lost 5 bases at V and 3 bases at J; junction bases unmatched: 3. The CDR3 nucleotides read TGTGCCACCAGCCCCAGGGGGGACACTGAAGCTTTCTTT. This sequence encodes CATSPRGDTEAFF.

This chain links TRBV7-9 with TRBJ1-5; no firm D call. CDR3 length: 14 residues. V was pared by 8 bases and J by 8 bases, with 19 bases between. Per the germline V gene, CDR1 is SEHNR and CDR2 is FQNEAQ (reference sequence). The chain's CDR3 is CASGPTQSRKPQHF. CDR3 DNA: TGTGCCAGCGGCCCTACACAGTCCCGAAAGCCCCAGCATTTT.

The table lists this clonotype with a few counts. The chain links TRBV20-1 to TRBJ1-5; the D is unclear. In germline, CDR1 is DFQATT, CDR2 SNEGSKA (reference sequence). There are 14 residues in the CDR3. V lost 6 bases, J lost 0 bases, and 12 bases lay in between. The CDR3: CSALWASSNQPQHF. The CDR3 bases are TGCAGTGCCCTTTGGGCATCTAGCAATCAGCCCCAGCATTTT.